The 28 T cell receptor beta chains below all came from one sample that was sequenced in a study of blood T cell repertoires in COVID-19. The method was immunoSEQ multiplex PCR; TCRdb's version includes in-frame clones alone and lacks a portion of them. The profile shows roughly 230,000 clones, more than 75% of them singletons. Sequenced input: peripheral blood. The receptors stem from a man aged 40-55 years with acute or convalescent COVID-19.

The chain links TRBV5-1 to TRBJ1-2; the D is unclear. Germline CDR1 SGHRS, CDR2 YFSETQ. Deletions cut 0 bases from V and 2 bases from J, with 14 bases between. This CDR3 has 16 residues. CDR3 residues: CASSLAQWAENYGYTF. CDR3 nucleotides: TGCGCCAGCAGCTTGGCCCAATGGGCCGAGAACTATGGCTACACCTTC.

This clone turned up a few times. The V gene is TRBV7-9, the J gene TRBJ1-2, with D maybe TRBD1 (5 bases). The CDR3 has 16 residues. CDR1 is SEHNR, CDR2 FQNEAQ, per germline (reference sequence). V dropped 3 bases and J dropped 1 base, with 15 bases sitting between them. In nucleotides, the CDR3 is TGTGCCAGCAGCTTTGGGGTAGACAGTTATAACTATGGCTACACCTTC. This encodes CASSFGVDSYNYGYTF.

The chain carries TRBV9 and TRBJ1-4; 10 nucleotides match TRBD1. The V gene end was trimmed by 1 base and the J gene end by 0 bases; junction bases not matched to a gene: 3. Per germline, CDR1 SGDLS and CDR2 YYNGEE. CDR3 length: 17 residues. The CDR3 region has the DNA TGTGCCAGCAGCGTAAAAGGACAGGGGGCAACTAATGAAAAACTGTTTTTT. It specifies CASSVKGQGATNEKLFF.

Details on this clone: Compared with germline, one end of the junction differs, possibly owing to a read error. The V and J genes are TRBV18 and TRBJ2-1; no definite D call. The CDR3 is made up of 13 amino acids. Germline assignment: CDR1 KGHSH and CDR2 LQKENI. The chain's CDR3 is CASSPNSHNEQFF. CDR3 DNA sequence: TGTGCCAGCTCACCGAACTCCCACAATGAGCAGTTCTTC.

The chain employs TRBV27 and TRBJ2-1, with 11 positions matching TRBD2. The V segment lost 8 bases and the J segment 5 bases; nucleotides outside the gene matches: 14. Germline CDR1 is MNHEY and CDR2 is SMNVEV (reference sequence). This CDR3 is 17 amino acids long. In DNA, the CDR3 is TGTGCCAGCGGGGGCTCCCCGCGACTAGCGGGGAACAATGAGCAGTTCTTC. Its protein is CASGGSPRLAGNNEQFF.

The chain links TRBV9 to TRBJ2-2; a possible D gene is TRBD1 (6 bases). V lost 4 bases and J lost 0, with 10 bases in between. The CDR3 sequence is 15 residues long. Germline-derived CDR1 and CDR2 are SGDLS and YYNGEE. This chain's CDR3 is CASSPGTSNTGELFF. The DNA for the CDR3 is TGTGCCAGCAGCCCAGGGACATCGAACACCGGGGAGCTGTTTTTT.

This clone was observed once. The same CDR3 can be traced to other DNA sequences in this sample. The chain uses TRBV10-1 and TRBJ2-5; TRBD2 agrees at 10 bases. The CDR3 is made up of 14 amino acids. With 11 bases clipped from V and 5 bases from J, the junction kept 11 bases outside the gene matches. Looked up from germline, CDR1 is WNHNN and CDR2 is SYGVQD (reference sequence). CDR3 sequence: CAGGEERGGETQYF. The CDR3 region has the DNA TGCGCCGGGGGAGAGGAGCGGGGGGGGGAGACCCAGTACTTC.

CDR3 region: CASRLILAATTDTQYF. For the CDR3, the DNA is TGTGCCAGCCGGCTCATTCTAGCGGCAACCACAGATACGCAGTATTTT. The chain combines TRBV2 with TRBJ2-3, with 7 bases identical to TRBD2. The CDR3 has 16 residues. Germline V gene lookup returns CDR1 SNHLY and CDR2 FYNNEI. Germline trimming cut 8 bases from V and 2 bases from J; bases unmatched to any gene: 13.

The gene calls are TRBV9 and TRBJ2-5; D is possibly TRBD2 (6 bases). The CDR3 consists of 15 residues. In germline, CDR1 is SGDLS, CDR2 YYNGEE. The V end was cut by 5 bases, the J end by 5 bases, with 19 bases between. In nucleotides, the CDR3 is TGTGCCAGCAGTAATGGGCGGGGCCTCAGGGAGACCCAGTACTTC. Protein product: CASSNGRGLRETQYF.

The gene calls are TRBV5-3 and TRBJ1-1; possibly TRBD1 for D (5 bases). TRBV5-3 is given ORF status, its function remaining uncertain. There are 17 residues in the CDR3. V gave up 1 base and J gave up 0 bases, with 16 bases separating them. The chain's CDR3 is CARSLCAGQCMNTEAFF. The CDR3 DNA reads TGTGCCAGAAGCTTGTGCGCAGGGCAATGTATGAACACTGAAGCTTTCTTT.

The chain employs TRBV2 and TRBJ1-1; 8 bases line up with TRBD1. Germline CDR1 reads SNHLY; CDR2 reads FYNNEI. After removal of 7 bases from V and 3 bases from J, the junction contained 10 bases not matched to a gene. This CDR3 is built from 15 residues. The CDR3 sequence is CASTPNTGGHTEAFF. DNA of the CDR3: TGTGCCAGCACCCCTAATACAGGGGGACACACTGAAGCTTTCTTT. Based on the CDR3 plus reference TRBV2 and TRBJ1-1, the full variable domain is EPEVTQTPSHQVTQMGQEVILRCVPISNHLYFYWYRQILGQKVEFLVSFYNNEISEKSEIFDDQFSVERPDGSNFTLKIRSTKLEDSAMYFCASTPNTGGHTEAFFGQGTRLTVV.

The chain uses TRBV14 and TRBJ1-1; D remains ambiguous. Germline values: CDR1 SGHDN, CDR2 FVKESK. The length of the CDR3 is 15 residues. Trimming removed 0 bases from V and 5 bases from J, with 13 bases in between. The CDR3 sequence is CASSQEGAEVTEAFF. CDR3 coding DNA: TGTGCCAGCAGCCAAGAGGGAGCCGAGGTAACTGAAGCTTTCTTT.

The chain combines TRBV18 with TRBJ2-2; the match to TRBD2 covers 11 bases. The CDR3 has 17 residues. Germline-derived CDR1 and CDR2 are KGHSH and LQKENI. After removal of 2 bases from V and 0 bases from J, the junction contained 2 bases not matched to a gene. The CDR3 DNA sequence: TGTGCCAGCTCACCATCGACTAGCGGGGCGAACACCGGGGAGCTGTTTTTT. The encoded protein is CASSPSTSGANTGELFF.

The CDR3 reads CASSVGTVFNSPLHF. The CDR3 DNA is TGTGCCAGCAGCGTCGGGACAGTTTTCAATTCACCCCTCCACTTT. V usage is TRBV11-2 and J usage is TRBJ1-6, with TRBD1 matching over 7 bases. The CDR3 is made up of 15 amino acids. CDR1 is SGHAT, CDR2 FQNNGV, per germline. The V and J ends lost 5 bases and 7 bases, in that order; junction bases with no gene match: 8. Supplemented by reference TRBV11-2 and TRBJ1-6, the full variable domain reads EAGVAQSPRYKIIEKRQSVAFWCNPISGHATLYWYQQILGQGPKLLIQFQNNGVVDDSQLPKDRFSAERLKGVDSTLKIQPAKLEDSAVYLCASSVGTVFNSPLHFGNGTRLTVT.

The chain links TRBV6-5 to TRBJ1-1; D might be TRBD1 (5 bases). Germline loops: CDR1 MNHEY, CDR2 SVGAGI. This CDR3 spans 15 amino acids. The ends were cut back, 6 bases at V and 5 bases at J, with 19 bases in the middle. DNA for the CDR3: TGTGCCAGCAGCGGTCGTGGCAGGCGGGGGACTGAAGCTTTCTTT. Translating gives CASSGRGRRGTEAFF.

The rearrangement joins TRBV15 to TRBJ1-3; no firm D call. The CDR3 contains 15 residues. Per germline, CDR1 LNHNV and CDR2 YYDKDF (reference sequence). Trimming pared 3 bases from V and 6 bases from J, leaving 15 bases between. The CDR3: CATSSATFQKNTIYF. The CDR3 nucleotides are TGTGCCACCAGCAGCGCAACCTTCCAGAAAAACACCATATATTTT.

This chain joins TRBV15 and TRBJ1-6, with 7 nucleotides matching TRBD1. Germline assignment: CDR1 LNHNV and CDR2 YYDKDF (reference sequence). Unmatched junction bases numbered 7, after V lost 5 bases and J lost 9 bases. The CDR3 loop spans 14 amino acids. This chain's CDR3 is CATSVRDRSSPLHF. The CDR3 nucleotides are TGTGCCACCAGCGTACGGGACAGAAGTTCACCCCTCCACTTT.

The CDR3 loop is CASSLYFPLLTGENTEAFF. The CDR3 nucleotides are TGTGCCAGCAGCTTATATTTTCCGTTACTAACAGGGGAGAACACTGAAGCTTTCTTT. The rearrangement joins TRBV7-2 to TRBJ1-1; 7 bases map to TRBD1. The germline V gene encodes CDR1 SGHTA and CDR2 FQGNSA. This CDR3 has 19 amino acids. V lost 2 bases and J lost 1; bases outside the gene matches: 16.

The V gene is TRBV7-3, the J gene TRBJ2-1; D not resolved. Germline V lookup: CDR1 SGHTA, CDR2 FQGTGA. V was pared by 1 base and J by 4 bases, with 8 bases between. The CDR3 runs to 14 residues. In nucleotides, the CDR3 is TGTGCCAGCAGCTTAAGTCTCAGTTACAATGAGCAGTTCTTC. Its protein product is CASSLSLSYNEQFF.

The chain joins TRBV3-1 (or the pseudogene TRBV3-2) to TRBJ2-1, with D maybe TRBD2 (7 bases). Germline lookup yields CDR1 LGHDT and CDR2 YNNKEL (reference sequence). The CDR3 has 14 amino acids. V was shortened by 3 bases and J by 6 bases, with 12 bases between the two germline ends. The CDR3, as DNA: TGTGCCAGCAGCCAGAGGGGGGGGACCAATGAGCAGTTCTTC. It specifies CASSQRGGTNEQFF.

CDR3 protein: CASSEISNYGYTF. The DNA of the CDR3 is TGTGCCAGCAGTGAAATCAGTAACTATGGCTACACCTTC. The rearrangement joins TRBV2 to TRBJ1-2; D uncertain. Germline V CDR1 and CDR2: SNHLY, FYNNEI. The V end was cut by 2 bases, the J end by 1 base, with 5 bases between. There are 13 residues in the CDR3.

The chain couples TRBV3-1 (or the pseudogene TRBV3-2) to TRBJ2-6, with D possibly matching TRBD2 (6 bases). Trimming pared 8 bases from V and 0 bases from J, leaving 17 bases between. This CDR3 comprises 17 residues. Germline CDR1 is LGHDT and CDR2 is YNNKEL (reference sequence). CDR3 nucleotides: TGTGCCAGCGGAGTTGGAGGGGCAAACTCTGGGGCCAACGTCCTGACTTTC. Translated, it gives CASGVGGANSGANVLTF.

In the case of this clone: Other nucleotide sequences from this sample produce the same CDR3. The rearrangement uses TRBV18 and TRBJ1-2; 10 bases are a match to TRBD1. The length of the CDR3 is 13 residues. Germline V gives CDR1 KGHSH, CDR2 LQKENI. V was clipped by 6 bases and J by 5 bases; unmatched bases: 3. CDR3 loop: CASSPGQGYGYTF. CDR3 sequence (DNA): TGTGCCAGCTCCCCGGGACAGGGGTATGGCTACACCTTC.

V gene TRBV18 combines with J gene TRBJ2-5; D may be TRBD2 (5 bases). V lost 0 bases, J lost 7 bases, and 12 bases lay in between. CDR1 and CDR2 from the germline V gene are KGHSH and LQKENI. There are 14 residues in the CDR3. CDR3: CASSPPIMAGTQYF. The DNA of the CDR3 is TGTGCCAGCTCACCACCGATTATGGCGGGGACCCAGTACTTC.

The chain recombines TRBV11-2 with TRBJ2-2, with 8 positions matching TRBD1. The trim removed 5 bases at V and 6 bases at J, leaving 5 bases unmatched. From germline, CDR1 is SGHAT and CDR2 FQNNGV. The CDR3 spans 14 residues. CDR3 protein: CASSKLQGAGELFF. CDR3 coding DNA: TGTGCCAGCAGCAAACTACAGGGGGCCGGGGAGCTGTTTTTT.

The chain employs TRBV7-3 and TRBJ1-6, with 8 bases aligning to TRBD1. V lost 3 bases to trimming and J lost 14 bases; unmatched junction nucleotides: 9. Per the germline V gene, CDR1 is SGHTA and CDR2 is FQGTGA. This CDR3 spans 14 amino acids. The CDR3 DNA is TGTGCCAGCAGCTTTGACAGGGGCCCCTGGGCCCTCCACTTT. It translates to CASSFDRGPWALHF.

Points on this clone: An end of the junction differs from the germline gene, which may be a read error. The chain combines TRBV7-9 with TRBJ2-5, with a tentative D call TRBD2 (6 bases). The CDR3 consists of 12 residues. The V gene's germline CDR1 is SEHNR and CDR2 FQNEAQ (reference sequence). The CDR3 nucleotides are TGTGCCAGCAGCGACAACCCGGGACTGGGGGACTTC. Protein product: CASSDNPGLGDF.

The rearrangement joins TRBV24-1 to TRBJ2-2; TRBD1 matches 9 bases. The CDR3 has 15 amino acids. V trimming: 4 bases; J trimming: 4 bases; junction bases outside the gene matches: 3. Germline lookup yields CDR1 KGHDR and CDR2 SFDVKD. The CDR3 DNA reads TGTGCCACCAGTGAGGGACAGGGTAGCACCGGGGAGCTGTTTTTT. Amino acid sequence: CATSEGQGSTGELFF.